One and the same sample provided the 20 T cell receptor beta chains below, sequenced in a study of graft-versus-host responses after intestinal transplantation. Using immunoSEQ multiplex PCR, the repertoire was profiled, and TCRdb retains in-frame clones only, with some absent. This table holds some 45,000 clones, roughly 90% found once. This material consisted of PBMCs, taken 524 days after transplant. All receptors derive from a human patient who received an intestinal transplant, so some T cells may come from the graft donor.

The V and J genes are TRBV25-1 and TRBJ2-3; 7 nucleotides match TRBD1. Germline V gene lookup returns CDR1 MGHDK and CDR2 SYGVNS. J was trimmed by 2 bases and V by 3 bases; bases with no gene match: 2. The CDR3 is made up of 14 amino acids. For the CDR3, the DNA is TGTGCCAGCAGTGAGGGACAGCTCACAGATACGCAGTATTTT. Its protein is CASSEGQLTDTQYF.

The count of this clone is one. The genes are TRBV28 and TRBJ2-1; TRBD2 matches 10 bases. V gave up 5 bases and J gave up 1 base; unmatched junction bases: 5. Germline V gives CDR1 MDHEN, CDR2 SYDVKM. This CDR3 contains 16 residues. DNA of the CDR3: TGTGCCAGCAGTCCCTGGACTAGCGGTTCCTACAATGAGCAGTTCTTC. Amino acids: CASSPWTSGSYNEQFF.

The rearrangement links TRBV11-2 to TRBJ1-3, with 8 bases aligning to TRBD1. The V gene end was trimmed by 5 bases and the J gene end by 9 bases; junction bases not matched to a gene: 12. This CDR3 contains 15 residues. Per the germline V gene, CDR1 is SGHAT and CDR2 is FQNNGV. The CDR3 nucleotides are TGTGCCAGCAGCCCCCGGGTGGCAGGGGGCTCCACCATATATTTT. The encoded protein is CASSPRVAGGSTIYF.

The chain employs TRBV6-1 and TRBJ1-2; D is unclear. This CDR3 spans 13 amino acids. Trimming removed 1 base from V and 7 bases from J, with 10 bases in between. Germline V gives CDR1 MNHNS, CDR2 SASEGT. CDR3 in amino acids: CASSEGTRSGYTF. CDR3 DNA sequence: TGTGCCAGCAGTGAAGGAACGCGTTCTGGCTACACCTTC.

This chain connects TRBV27 to TRBJ1-3; maybe TRBD1 (6 bases). CDR3 length: 22 residues. Germline loops: CDR1 MNHEY, CDR2 SMNVEV (reference sequence). Trimming removed 0 bases at V and 2 bases at J, with 29 bases between. The CDR3 DNA reads as TGTGCCAGCAGTTTATCGGGTGCTGCGGGGGGCGCGGGTATCTTCCCTGGAAACACCATATATTTT. It specifies CASSLSGAAGGAGIFPGNTIYF.

The CDR3 nucleotides are TGCGCCAGCAGCTTTCCGCCTAGCGGTGGGAGACAGGGTTACAATGAGCAGTTCTTC. Its translation: CASSFPPSGGRQGYNEQFF. The chain has TRBV5-1 and TRBJ2-1; D assignment may be TRBD1 or TRBD2 (7 bases each). This CDR3 is built from 19 residues. Between the trimmed V and J ends, which lost 2 bases and 4 bases, there was a span of 25 bases. Germline V gene sequence: CDR1 SGHRS, CDR2 YFSETQ.

This chain uses TRBV9 with TRBJ2-1; a weak D match, TRBD2 (5 bases). CDR1 SGDLS and CDR2 YYNGEE come from the germline V gene. V was pared by 0 bases and J by 2 bases, with 12 bases between. The CDR3 contains 16 residues. The CDR3 is CASSVGASLTYNEQFF. For the CDR3, the DNA is TGTGCCAGCAGCGTAGGAGCTAGCCTTACCTACAATGAGCAGTTCTTC. The full variable domain, in which reference TRBV9 and TRBJ2-1 provide the parts outside the CDR3, is DSGVTQTPKHLITATGQRVTLRCSPRSGDLSVYWYQQSLDQGLQFLIQYYNGEERAKGNILERFSAQQFPDLHSELNLSSLELGDSALYFCASSVGASLTYNEQFFGPGTRLTVL.

The chain combines TRBV28 with TRBJ2-7; 7 bases are a match to TRBD2. This CDR3 comprises 15 residues. V lost 6 bases and J lost 5; bases outside the gene matches: 13. Germline CDR1 MDHEN, CDR2 SYDVKM. CDR3 sequence: CASRRPGLAENEQYF. CDR3 coding DNA: TGTGCCAGCAGGCGCCCGGGGCTAGCGGAGAACGAGCAGTACTTC.

The chain uses TRBV27 and TRBJ2-5; D assignment may be TRBD1 or TRBD2 (5 bases each). The DNA end lines up better with TRBJ2-7; the J call may be wrong. Germline values: CDR1 MNHEY, CDR2 SMNVEV (reference sequence). CDR3 length: 16 residues. DNA of the CDR3: TGTGCCAGCAGTTTATCGAATTCGGGACCGATCTACGAGCAGTACTTC. It specifies CASSLSNSGPIYEQYF.

This clone was detected only a few times. DNA for the CDR3: TGTGCCAGCAGCCAATTACTCGAGAACAAAGCTTTCTTT. This encodes CASSQLLENKAFF. This rearrangement joins TRBV4-2 to TRBJ1-1; D call uncertain. Per the germline V gene, CDR1 is LGHNA and CDR2 is YNFKEQ. Trimming stripped 2 bases from V and 9 bases from J, with 13 bases between. The CDR3 totals 13 residues.

The rearrangement uses TRBV6-6 and TRBJ2-3; D not resolved. CDR1 and CDR2 from the germline V gene are MNHNY and SVGAGI (reference sequence). The CDR3 consists of 15 residues. Trimming left V 0 bases short and J 3 bases short, with 10 bases between. The CDR3 nucleotides read TGTGCCAGCAGTTACTCGAGTCCCAGAACAGATACGCAGTATTTT. Amino acids: CASSYSSPRTDTQYF.

Here the CDR3 reads CASSSLGGAQETQYF. CDR3 nucleotide sequence: TGTGCCAGCAGCTCACTCGGGGGTGCCCAAGAGACCCAGTACTTC. The J gene is TRBJ2-5, the V gene TRBV7-8, with D possibly being TRBD2 (6 bases). V shed 4 bases and J shed 1 base, with 13 bases lying between them. Per the germline V gene, CDR1 is SGHVS and CDR2 is FQNEAQ. The CDR3 covers 15 residues.

This clone was counted once. This rearrangement joins TRBV28 to TRBJ2-7; TRBD2 agrees at 7 bases. The ends lost 11 bases at V and 2 bases at J; junction bases unmatched: 6. Germline V gene lookup returns CDR1 MDHEN and CDR2 SYDVKM. This CDR3 is built from 12 residues. CDR3 in DNA: TGTGCCGGAGGCGGGGGAACCTACGAGCAGTACTTC. It encodes CAGGGGTYEQYF.

This chain uses TRBV2 with TRBJ1-5; possibly TRBD1 for D (5 bases). Trimming removed 6 bases at V and 7 bases at J, with 16 bases between. The germline V gene has CDR1 SNHLY and CDR2 FYNNEI. The CDR3 sequence is 14 residues long. The CDR3 nucleotides read TGTGCCAGCAGAGACACAGGAATGGGACAGCCCCAGCATTTT. Translating it yields CASRDTGMGQPQHF.

The gene calls are TRBV10-3 and TRBJ2-7, with D possibly matching TRBD2 (5 bases). This CDR3 is built from 13 residues. CDR1 is ENHRY and CDR2 is SYGVKD in the germline V gene. Between the trimmed V and J ends, which lost 10 bases and 2 bases, there was a span of 15 bases. The DNA of the CDR3 is TGTGCCACCTCGCTAGCAAAGACCTACGAGCAGTACTTC. It yields the protein CATSLAKTYEQYF.

The chain employs TRBV9 and TRBJ2-3; maybe TRBD2 (6 bases). Per germline, CDR1 SGDLS and CDR2 YYNGEE. V was clipped by 4 bases and J by 3 bases, with 9 bases between them. The CDR3 covers 13 residues. The CDR3 nucleotides read TGTGCCAGCAGCCGGGGAGGAACAGATACGCAGTATTTT. Residues: CASSRGGTDTQYF.

The chain is built from TRBV2 and TRBJ1-6, with 8 bases matching TRBD1. The germline gives CDR1 SNHLY, CDR2 FYNNEI. V shed 5 bases, J shed 10 bases, and the junction held 7 bases outside the gene matches. The CDR3 is 14 residues long. This CDR3 is CASSNDRGNSPLHF. As DNA, the CDR3 is TGTGCCAGCAGTAATGACAGGGGCAACTCACCCCTCCACTTT.

The chain links TRBV7-2 to TRBJ1-5, with a possible D match to TRBD1 (5 bases). This CDR3 region has 14 residues. Trimming stripped 3 bases from V and 7 bases from J, with 13 bases between. CDR1 and CDR2 (germline): SGHTA, FQGNSA. The CDR3, as DNA: TGTGCCAGCAGCTTCGGGACCGAGGGACAGCCCCAGCATTTT. This encodes CASSFGTEGQPQHF.

The V and J genes are TRBV19 and TRBJ2-5; D may be TRBD1 or TRBD2 (6 bases each). Trimming cost V 3 bases and J 4 bases, with 12 bases left between them. The CDR3 spans 14 residues. From germline, CDR1 is LNHDA and CDR2 SQIVND (reference sequence). CDR3 protein: CASSIARGGETQYF. Written as DNA, the CDR3 is TGTGCCAGTAGTATCGCCAGGGGAGGAGAGACCCAGTACTTC. The full variable domain, in which reference TRBV19 and TRBJ2-5 provide the parts outside the CDR3, is DGGITQSPKYLFRKEGQNVTLSCEQNLNHDAMYWYRQDPGQGLRLIYYSQIVNDFQKGDIAEGYSVSREKKESFPLTVTSAQKNPTAFYLCASSIARGGETQYFGPGTRLLVL.

The genes are TRBV5-1 and TRBJ2-3, with 9 bases that match TRBD2. The CDR3 extends over 16 amino acids. CDR1 and CDR2 (germline): SGHRS, YFSETQ. V lost 4 bases to trimming and J lost 1 base; unmatched junction nucleotides: 7. DNA for the CDR3: TGCGCCAGCAGCAGCGGGACTAGCTGGCGCACAGATACGCAGTATTTT. Its protein product is CASSSGTSWRTDTQYF.